The rows below give T cell receptor beta chains drawn from one sample of a study of cytomegalovirus exposure and HLA in healthy donors. Profiled with immunoSEQ multiplex PCR; TCRdb holds only in-frame clones, not every one. The sample shows approximately 160,000 clones, around four fifths of them seen only once. The sample taken for sequencing was PBMCs. The receptor set was obtained from a woman between 18 and 29 years old in good health and CMV-seronegative. Both conserved end residues are part of each CDR3. D genes are given only for firm matches.

V gene	D gene	J gene	CDR3 protein
TRBV7-9	NA	TRBJ1-2	CASSLRQRPNYGYTF
TRBV5-1	NA	TRBJ1-3	CASSFPDSLNTIYF
TRBV19	TRBD2	TRBJ2-5	CASSGLAGGETQYF
TRBV7-2	NA	TRBJ1-1	CASSLGALPHTEAFF
TRBV6-5	NA	TRBJ2-4	CASSPQVTIKLDF
TRBV5-1	TRBD1	TRBJ2-1	CASSLEHIGGDGQFF
TRBV4-2	NA	TRBJ1-1	CASSQDWGGRSRAFF
TRBV10-2	TRBD1	TRBJ1-5	CASSKTTGLNQPQHF
TRBV28	TRBD1	TRBJ1-6	CASSLFRQGNSPLHF
TRBV6-6	NA	TRBJ1-6	CASSSGQSSPLHF
TRBV25-1	NA	TRBJ1-3	CASSEAGVSGNTIYF